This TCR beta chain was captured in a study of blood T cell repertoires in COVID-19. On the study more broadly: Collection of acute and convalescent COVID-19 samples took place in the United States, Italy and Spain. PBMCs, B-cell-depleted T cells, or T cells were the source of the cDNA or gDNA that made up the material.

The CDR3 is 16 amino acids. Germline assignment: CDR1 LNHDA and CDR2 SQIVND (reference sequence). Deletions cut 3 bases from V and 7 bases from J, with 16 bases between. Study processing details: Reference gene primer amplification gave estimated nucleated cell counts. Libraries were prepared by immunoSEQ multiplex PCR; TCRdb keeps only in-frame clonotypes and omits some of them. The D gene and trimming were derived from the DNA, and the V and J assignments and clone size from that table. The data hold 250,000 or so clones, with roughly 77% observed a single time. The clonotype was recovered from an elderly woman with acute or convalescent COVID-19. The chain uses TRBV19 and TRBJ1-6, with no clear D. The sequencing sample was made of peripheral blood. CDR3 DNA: TGTGCCAGTAGTATTCCCAGGACTAATTTAAATTCACCCCTCCACTTT. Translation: CASSIPRTNLNSPLHF.